This is a list of T cell receptor beta chains from one sample in a study of blood T cell repertoires in COVID-19. The method was immunoSEQ multiplex PCR; TCRdb's version includes in-frame clones alone and lacks a portion of them. The data hold hundreds of thousands of clones, with approximately 87% observed a single time. The sequencing input was peripheral blood. These receptors were obtained from a woman aged 45-65 years with acute or convalescent COVID-19. Both conserved end residues are part of each CDR3. The order of the fields is D gene, J gene, clone size, V gene, CDR3 DNA, CDR3 protein. D genes are given only for firm matches. Clone size, where shown, is once, few, many, or a class for clones that have expanded.

.	TRBJ2-1	.	TRBV11-3	TGTGCCAGCAAGCCAGGCCACAATGAGCAGTTCTTC	CASKPGHNEQFF
.	TRBJ2-7	.	TRBV9	TGTGCCAGCAGCGTAGAGGGGGGGGCCTACGAGCAGTACTTC	CASSVEGGAYEQYF
TRBD1	TRBJ1-5	.	TRBV6-5	TGTGCCAGCAGTTCCGACAGGGGGTTAAGCAATCAGCCCCAGCATTTT	CASSSDRGLSNQPQHF
TRBD1	TRBJ2-7	.	TRBV7-9	TGTGCCAGCAGCAAACCAGGACAGGGTTTCTACGAGCAGTACTTC	CASSKPGQGFYEQYF
TRBD2	TRBJ2-5	.	TRBV3-1/TRBV3-2	TGTGCCAGCAGCCAAGATCCGGGGGGGGAGGAGACCCAGTACTTC	CASSQDPGGEETQYF
TRBD2	TRBJ2-1	.	TRBV10-3	TGTGCCTCTTCCGAGCGGGAGGGCTACAATGAGCAGTTCTTC	CASSEREGYNEQFF
.	TRBJ2-3	.	TRBV12-3/TRBV12-4	TGTGCCAGCAGCCACACAGATACGCAGTATTTT	CASSHTDTQYF
.	TRBJ2-1	.	TRBV18	TGTGCCAGCTCGGGTCCTATACACAGCTACAATGAGCAGTTCTTC	CASSGPIHSYNEQFF
.	TRBJ2-1	.	TRBV6-2/TRBV6-3	TGTGCCAGCAGTTCCCCCCGCATTTACAGCGGACTCATAAATGAGCAGTTCTTC	CASSSPRIYSGLINEQFF
TRBD1	TRBJ1-6	.	TRBV7-9	TGTGCCAGCAGCACCCGGGACAGGGGATCTTCACCCCTCCACTTT	CASSTRDRGSSPLHF
TRBD1	TRBJ2-2	.	TRBV27	TGTGCCAGCAGTTACAGGGGAGTCGACACCGGGGAGCTGTTTTTT	CASSYRGVDTGELFF
.	TRBJ2-7	.	TRBV19	TGTGCCAGTAGTATGGACAAGGGGCAGAAATTCTACGAGCAGTACTTC	CASSMDKGQKFYEQYF
.	TRBJ2-1	.	TRBV11-3	TGTGCCAGCAGCTTGGAGGGGGGGTTCAATGAGCAGTTCTTC	CASSLEGGFNEQFF
TRBD1	TRBJ2-2	.	TRBV5-1	TGCGCCAGCAGCTCGGGAGACAGGGGGCGGGACACCGGGGAGCTGTTTTTT	CASSSGDRGRDTGELFF
.	TRBJ2-7	.	TRBV5-6	TGTGCCAGCAGCTCCCCTACAGGATACTACGAGCAGTACTTC	CASSSPTGYYEQYF
.	TRBJ2-2	.	TRBV7-2	TGTGCCAGCAGCTTCAATGACGGGTTTAACACCGGGGAGCTGTTTTTT	CASSFNDGFNTGELFF
.	TRBJ1-1	.	TRBV5-4	TGTGCCAGCAGCTTGATTGGGGGCGCGGGTGAAGCTTTCTTT	CASSLIGGAGEAFF
TRBD2	TRBJ2-5	.	TRBV2	TGTGCCAGCAGTCGAGGGCGGGGGGGCAGAGAGACCCAGTACTTC	CASSRGRGGRETQYF
TRBD1	TRBJ2-1	.	TRBV2	TGTGCCAGCAGTGTCAGGGGGACAGGGGCCGGGTTGGGTGAGCAGTTCTTC	CASSVRGTGAGLGEQFF
.	TRBJ1-4	once	TRBV7-9	TGTGCCAGCAGCTTAGCAGGGGCAGAGGAAAAACTGTTTTTT	CASSLAGAEEKLFF
TRBD1	TRBJ1-2	.	TRBV20-1	TGCAGTGCTCGTGTACAGGGGTACTATGGCTACACCTTC	CSARVQGYYGYTF
.	TRBJ2-5	.	TRBV10-1	TGCGCCAGCCAGGCCCGTGGGGCGACCCAGTACTTC	CASQARGATQYF
.	TRBJ2-1	few	TRBV5-4	TGTGCCAGCAGCTGGGGGCCGGGGACAAATGAGCAGTTCTTC	CASSWGPGTNEQFF
.	TRBJ1-5	.	TRBV2	TGTGCCAGCAGTCTAACTCTAGCCCAGCATTTT	CASSLTLAQHF
TRBD1	TRBJ1-4	.	TRBV5-1	TGCGCCAGCAGCGGGGACAGCCATAATGAAAAACTGTTTTTT	CASSGDSHNEKLFF
.	TRBJ1-5	few	TRBV18	TGTGCCAGCTCACCAAGCACCTTTACGACCCAGCATTTT	CASSPSTFTTQHF
.	TRBJ1-1	.	TRBV7-6	TGTGCCAGCAGCTTAGTTACAGGAGGGCACACTGAAGCTTTCTTT	CASSLVTGGHTEAFF
.	TRBJ1-1	few	TRBV2	TGTGCCAGCAGTGCCTACCGCATGAACACTGAAGCTTTCTTT	CASSAYRMNTEAFF
.	TRBJ1-3	.	TRBV3-1/TRBV3-2	TGTGCCAGCAGCCAAGAAGGGGTAGACACCATATATTTT	CASSQEGVDTIYF
.	TRBJ1-6	.	TRBV7-2	TGTGCCAGCAGCATAACCCGCGGGGGTTCACCCCTCCACTTT	CASSITRGGSPLHF
.	TRBJ2-2	.	TRBV25-1	TGTGCCAGCAGTGAATTAACTTTCGGGGAGCTGTTTTTT	CASSELTFGELFF
.	TRBJ2-5	.	TRBV2	TGTGCCAGCCTAGCGTCCCAAGCGGAGACCCAGTACTTC	CASLASQAETQYF
TRBD2	TRBJ2-3	.	TRBV24-1	TGTGCCACCAGTGATGGGACTAGCCGAGATACGCAGTATTTT	CATSDGTSRDTQYF
TRBD2	TRBJ2-1	.	TRBV4-1	TGCGCCAGCAGCCCGCCGGGACTAGCGGACTACAATGAGCAGTTCTTC	CASSPPGLADYNEQFF
.	TRBJ1-5	.	TRBV27	TGTGCCAGCAGTTTAGGGCAAGGCAATCAGCCCCAGCATTTT	CASSLGQGNQPQHF
.	TRBJ2-5	.	TRBV5-1	TGCGCCAGCAGCTTGGGGGGAGTTCAAGAGACCCAGTACTTC	CASSLGGVQETQYF
TRBD1	TRBJ1-5	.	TRBV11-2	TGTGCCAGCAGCAGTAACAGGGGACAGCCCCAGCATTTT	CASSSNRGQPQHF
.	TRBJ1-2	.	TRBV27	TGTGCCAGCAGTTTGCCAGGGAAAGGCTACACCTTC	CASSLPGKGYTF
.	TRBJ2-1	.	TRBV5-4	TGTGCCAGCCCCTCAGATGAGCAGTTCTTC	CASPSDEQFF
.	TRBJ1-2	.	TRBV5-4	TGTGCCAGCAGCCGGGACACTAACTATGGCTACACCTTC	CASSRDTNYGYTF
TRBD1	TRBJ1-2	.	TRBV5-6	TGTGCCAGCAGCTCGGGACAGGACTATGGCTACACCTTC	CASSSGQDYGYTF
TRBD2	TRBJ2-5	.	TRBV19	TGTGCCAGTAGAACCGGACTAGCTGGCCAAGAGACCCAGTACTTC	CASRTGLAGQETQYF
TRBD1	TRBJ1-3	.	TRBV5-1	TGCGCCAGCAGCTGGGACAGGATGTCTGGAAACACCATATATTTT	CASSWDRMSGNTIYF
.	TRBJ2-3	.	TRBV21-1	TGTGCCAGCTATACGGGACAGGGGGCTTTACGGGGACGCACAGATACGCAGTATTTT	CASYTGQGALRGRTDTQYF
.	TRBJ2-2	.	TRBV5-4	TGTGCCAGCAGCTCCGCAGGGGCTGGCGTGACGGGGGAGCTGTTTTTT	CASSSAGAGVTGELFF
TRBD1	TRBJ2-5	.	TRBV18	TGTGCCAGCTCACCACGCCGGACAGGGGTTGGAGAGACCCAGTACTTC	CASSPRRTGVGETQYF
.	TRBJ2-5	.	TRBV18	TGTGCCAGCTCCCCTACTAGAGGCCAAGAGACCCAGTACTTC	CASSPTRGQETQYF
.	TRBJ2-5	.	TRBV18	TGTGCCAGCTCGCCGGCCGGAGAAGAGACCCAGTACTTC	CASSPAGEETQYF
.	TRBJ2-1	.	TRBV27	TGTGCCAGCATCGGGGGATCCGCCTACAATGAGCAGTTCTTC	CASIGGSAYNEQFF
TRBD2	TRBJ2-7	.	TRBV18	TGTGCCAGCTCACCAGGACTAGGCTACGAGCAGTACTTC	CASSPGLGYEQYF
.	TRBJ2-2	once	TRBV9	TGTGCCAGCAGCGTCTCGACTAGGGCGAACACCGGGGAGCTGTTTTTT	CASSVSTRANTGELFF
TRBD1	TRBJ1-3	.	TRBV18	TGTGCCAGCTCAACGGTGAGACAGGGGGCAGCTGGAAACACCATATATTTT	CASSTVRQGAAGNTIYF
.	TRBJ2-7	once	TRBV19	TGTGCCAGTAGCCCTGACCGTACCAGGTACGAGCAGTACTTC	CASSPDRTRYEQYF
.	TRBJ2-2	.	TRBV19	TGTGCCAGTAGTAGTTTTCAGGGGAACACCGGGGAGCTGTTTTTT	CASSSFQGNTGELFF